At least ten counts were recorded for the clone carrying this TCR beta chain. The antigen is undetermined. A read error may be the cause here, since a much bigger clone is one base away. Through MiXCR, TCRdb re-clonotyped the PCR reads. The data contain about 24,000 clones, 23% of them singletons. The data were obtained in a study of metastatic and nonmetastatic thyroid tumors. Findings of the study overall: TCR beta diversity was reportedly significantly higher in malignant thyroid tumors than benign nodules, in blood and tumor.

After removal of 2 bases from V and 6 bases from J, the junction contained 4 bases not matched to a gene. This CDR3 comprises 14 residues. In germline, CDR1 is MNHEY, CDR2 SMNVEV (reference sequence). Treatment of any kind had been given to no patient before thyroid surgery. Sequencing was done on a sample of blood. The genes are TRBV27 and TRBJ1-5; the match to TRBD1 covers 7 bases. The clonotype originates from a male donor with papillary thyroid cancer or a benign thyroid nodule (not recorded which). Some clones in this sample may be carry-over from other donors' samples. The DNA of the CDR3 is TGTGCCAGCAGTTTAGGCAGGGGGTCTCAGCCCCAGCATTTT. Protein sequence: CASSLGRGSQPQHF.